This is a list of T cell receptor beta chains from one sample in a study of neoadjuvant anti-PD-1 for oral cavity cancer. The assay was immunoSEQ multiplex PCR, and TCRdb's table has in-frame clones only and misses some. The sample has some 15,000 clones; about three fifths are singletons. Sequencing was performed on PBMCs, taken before nivolumab (anti-PD-1) treatment. The source of these receptors is a person aged 40 to 85 with oral cavity squamous cell carcinoma. CDR3s include the opening cysteine and the closing phenylalanine or tryptophan. A D gene is named only where the DNA matches it firmly. Rows may omit the clone size; those that give it use once, few, many or a size class.

cdr3_length	clone_size	v_call	d_call	j_call	cdr3_aa	cdr3_nt
13	NA	TRBV7-6	NA	TRBJ2-5	CASSPGWKETQYF	TGTGCCAGCAGCCCTGGGTGGAAAGAGACCCAGTACTTC
12	NA	TRBV5-4	NA	TRBJ2-3	CASKGPEDTQYF	TGTGCCAGCAAGGGACCGGAGGATACGCAGTATTTT
12	once	TRBV5-8	NA	TRBJ1-2	CASSPPRGGYTF	TGTGCCAGCAGCCCTCCAAGGGGAGGCTACACCTTC
13	NA	TRBV6-4	NA	TRBJ1-1	CASADGEHAEAFF	TGTGCCAGCGCCGACGGGGAGCACGCTGAAGCTTTCTTT
14	NA	TRBV27	TRBD2	TRBJ2-1	CASMSGSSYNEQFF	TGTGCCAGCATGAGCGGGAGCTCCTACAATGAGCAGTTCTTC
15	NA	TRBV2	NA	TRBJ1-4	CASSGQAGPNEKLFF	TGTGCCAGCAGTGGGCAGGCAGGGCCGAATGAAAAACTGTTTTTT
12	NA	TRBV15	NA	TRBJ2-6	CATSRDQVVLTF	TGTGCCACCAGCAGAGATCAGGTCGTCCTGACTTTC
14	NA	TRBV19	NA	TRBJ1-1	CASSSQALNTEAFF	TGTGCCAGTAGCTCACAGGCCCTGAACACTGAAGCTTTCTTT
14	NA	TRBV5-1	NA	TRBJ2-1	CASSLTTLANEQFF	TGCGCCAGCAGCCTCACGACCTTAGCCAATGAGCAGTTCTTC
15	NA	TRBV29-1	NA	TRBJ1-2	CSAPVGGLTNYGYTF	TGCAGCGCCCCAGTGGGGGGTCTTACTAACTATGGCTACACCTTC
13	few	TRBV7-9	NA	TRBJ2-2	CASTGSGTGELFF	TGTGCCAGCACAGGGTCCGGGACCGGGGAGCTGTTTTTT
15	NA	TRBV19	NA	TRBJ2-2	CASSIDLWRLGELFF	TGTGCCAGTAGTATAGATCTGTGGAGGCTCGGGGAGCTGTTTTTT
14	NA	TRBV5-1	NA	TRBJ2-5	CASSPGQLQETQYF	TGCGCCAGCAGCCCAGGACAGCTCCAAGAGACCCAGTACTTC
12	NA	TRBV16	NA	TRBJ1-2	CASSQYHYGYTF	TGTGCCAGCAGCCAATACCACTATGGCTACACCTTC
13	NA	TRBV9	NA	TRBJ2-1	CASSVGSLNEQFF	TGTGCCAGCAGCGTAGGATCCTTAAATGAGCAGTTCTTC
14	NA	TRBV2	TRBD1	TRBJ1-3	CASVVGQSVGTIYF	TGTGCCAGCGTGGTGGGACAGTCGGTCGGCACCATATATTTT
15	NA	TRBV6-5	TRBD1	TRBJ2-7	CASSSTTGGRGEQYF	TGTGCCAGCAGTTCCACGACAGGGGGGAGAGGCGAGCAGTACTTC
16	NA	TRBV4-2	TRBD2	TRBJ2-1	CASSQDLSAGGDEQFF	TGTGCCAGCAGCCAAGATCTGTCAGCGGGGGGGGATGAGCAGTTCTTC
13	once	TRBV2	NA	TRBJ1-4	CASTLGTNEKLFF	TGTGCCAGCACCTTGGGCACTAATGAAAAACTGTTTTTT
17	once	TRBV4-1	TRBD2	TRBJ2-7	CASSQEGGAGLAAEQYF	TGCGCCAGCAGCCAAGAGGGCGGGGCGGGACTAGCTGCCGAGCAGTACTTC
14	NA	TRBV6-5	NA	TRBJ2-7	CASSYELRAYEQYF	TGTGCCAGCAGTTACGAGTTGAGAGCTTACGAGCAGTACTTC
15	NA	TRBV7-2	TRBD1	TRBJ1-2	CASSWGQGRDYGYTF	TGTGCCAGCAGCTGGGGACAGGGGCGAGACTATGGCTACACCTTC
15	NA	TRBV14	NA	TRBJ2-2	CASSQTTGRTGELFF	TGTGCCAGCAGCCAAACGACAGGGAGGACCGGGGAGCTGTTTTTT